A single sample gave rise to the 17 T cell receptor beta chains below, sequenced in a study of blood T cell repertoires in COVID-19. TCRdb's copy holds only in-frame clones and misses some; the assay was immunoSEQ multiplex PCR. The sample gives 80,000 to 100,000 clones, just over 85% of which show up once; about 20% is in the top ten. Sequencing was done on a sample of peripheral blood. The receptors were gathered from a woman aged 80 or over in a cohort sampled during active or convalescent COVID-19.

The chain carries TRBV30 and TRBJ1-5, with TRBD1 matching over 8 bases. Germline V gene data show CDR1 as GTSNPN and CDR2 as SVGIG (reference sequence). This CDR3 spans 14 amino acids. With 1 base clipped from V and 6 bases from J, the junction kept 5 bases outside the gene matches. CDR3 amino acids: CAWSDGQGVQPQHF. DNA of the CDR3: TGTGCCTGGAGTGACGGACAGGGTGTTCAGCCCCAGCATTTT.

The chain couples TRBV28 to TRBJ1-2, with a tentative D call TRBD1 (5 bases). The length of the CDR3 is 13 residues. Germline loops: CDR1 MDHEN, CDR2 SYDVKM. The V end was cut by 6 bases, the J end by 6 bases, with 14 bases between. CDR3 DNA sequence: TGTGCCAGCAGCTCATCCCCAGGGAATGGCTACACCTTC. Translated, it gives CASSSSPGNGYTF.

The genes are TRBV24-1 and TRBJ2-3, with D uncertain. Looked up from germline, CDR1 is KGHDR and CDR2 is SFDVKD. The CDR3 runs to 21 residues. Trimming took 3 bases from V and 0 from J, leaving 27 bases between them. As DNA, the CDR3 is TGTGCCACCAGTGATCAAGATGGGCTTCCCGAGCTACGGCTAAGCACAGATACGCAGTATTTT. Protein sequence: CATSDQDGLPELRLSTDTQYF.

This clone was seen once. The gene calls are TRBV18 and TRBJ1-3; D perhaps matches TRBD1 (6 bases). This CDR3 is 16 amino acids long. V lost 3 bases and J lost 0, with 12 bases in between. Germline assignment: CDR1 KGHSH and CDR2 LQKENI. The CDR3 bases are TGTGCCAGCTCACCTTGGACAGACCTCTCTGGAAACACCATATATTTT. Translation gives CASSPWTDLSGNTIYF.

The gene calls are TRBV27 and TRBJ2-7; tentatively, D is TRBD1 (5 bases). The CDR3 is 13 amino acids. Germline V gives CDR1 MNHEY, CDR2 SMNVEV (reference sequence). V lost 3 bases, J lost 6 bases, and 12 bases lay in between. DNA for the CDR3: TGTGCCAGCAGTTTCTTGACAGAACCCGAGCAGTACTTC. As protein: CASSFLTEPEQYF.

This clone was counted a few times. The J gene is TRBJ1-2, the V gene TRBV12-3 or TRBV12-4; D is unresolved. Trimming took 7 bases from V and 5 from J, leaving 14 bases between them. CDR3 size: 13 residues. The CDR3 DNA reads as TGTGCCAGCACCAAAGGAGGGAGTTATGGCTACACCTTC. It specifies CASTKGGSYGYTF.

This sequence joins TRBV30 and TRBJ2-7; tentatively, D is TRBD2 (5 bases). Germline V gene lookup returns CDR1 GTSNPN and CDR2 SVGIG (reference sequence). CDR3 length equals 11 residues. V was trimmed by 3 bases and J by 9 bases, leaving 12 bases between them. This chain's CDR3 is CAWSEDRGQYF. The CDR3 nucleotides read TGTGCCTGGAGCGAGGATCGGGGGCAGTACTTC.

V usage is TRBV29-1 and J usage is TRBJ2-6, with TRBD1 identical over 7 bases. Unmatched junction bases numbered 14, after V lost 0 bases and J lost 0 bases. CDR1 SQVTM and CDR2 ANQGSEA come from the germline V gene. The CDR3 contains 20 residues. The CDR3 loop reads CSVEDLHPGQDFSGANVLTF. DNA for the CDR3: TGCAGCGTTGAAGATCTTCATCCCGGACAGGATTTCTCTGGGGCCAACGTCCTGACTTTC.

The chain recombines TRBV9 with TRBJ1-2; weak D call: TRBD1 (6 bases). CDR3 size: 15 residues. The germline CDR1 and CDR2 sequences are SGDLS and YYNGEE. V was pared by 0 bases and J by 4 bases, with 13 bases between. CDR3 sequence reads: CASSVDGGRGYGYTF. The CDR3 bases are TGTGCCAGCAGCGTAGACGGGGGGCGCGGCTATGGCTACACCTTC.

This CDR3 is CASSLGTLAGVTDTQYF. CDR3 nucleotides: TGTGCCAGCAGCTTAGGTACCCTAGCGGGAGTCACAGATACGCAGTATTTT. The chain links TRBV7-9 to TRBJ2-3, with TRBD2 matching 10 bases. The ends lost 1 base at V and 2 bases at J; junction bases unmatched: 6. The CDR3 length is 17 residues. Germline V gives CDR1 SEHNR, CDR2 FQNEAQ (reference sequence). The variable domain in full, completed from reference TRBV7-9 and TRBJ2-3, reads DTGVSQNPRHKITKRGQNVTFRCDPISEHNRLYWYRQTLGQGPEFLTYFQNEAQLEKSRLLSDRFSAERPKGSFSTLEIQRTEQGDSAMYLCASSLGTLAGVTDTQYFGPGTRLTVL.

The chain uses TRBV2 and TRBJ1-5; D is uncertain. The CDR3 is 11 residues long. CDR1 and CDR2 from the germline V gene are SNHLY and FYNNEI. The V gene lost 5 bases and the J gene lost 10 bases, with 9 bases spanning the gap. The CDR3 reads CASSSGIPQHF. The CDR3 DNA is TGTGCCAGCAGTTCGGGGATTCCCCAGCATTTT. Complete variable domain (other parts from reference TRBV2 and TRBJ1-5): EPEVTQTPSHQVTQMGQEVILRCVPISNHLYFYWYRQILGQKVEFLVSFYNNEISEKSEIFDDQFSVERPDGSNFTLKIRSTKLEDSAMYFCASSSGIPQHFGDGTRLSIL.

This chain links TRBV6-1 with TRBJ1-3, with TRBD1 as a possible D gene (5 bases). Germline V gene lookup returns CDR1 MNHNS and CDR2 SASEGT. Trimming cost V 2 bases and J 4 bases, with 9 bases left between them. CDR3 length: 14 residues. The CDR3: CASSERTRGNTIYF. The DNA of the CDR3 is TGTGCCAGCAGTGAAAGGACAAGGGGAAACACCATATATTTT.

This chain connects TRBV21-1 to TRBJ1-1. TRBV21-1 is listed as a pseudogene. The CDR3 consists of 17 residues. This CDR3 is CASSIKVLTLVNTEAFF. In DNA form, the CDR3 reads TGTGCCAGCAGCATAAAGGTCCTGACCCTAGTGAACACTGAAGCTTTCTTT.

V and J are TRBV7-2 and TRBJ1-5, with a weak D call TRBD1 (5 bases). The V end was cut by 4 bases, the J end by 4 bases, with 17 bases between. The germline V gene encodes CDR1 SGHTA and CDR2 FQGNSA. The CDR3 loop spans 16 amino acids. The CDR3 DNA reads as TGTGCCAGCAGCTGGGGGAGGAGGGTACAAAATCAGCCCCAGCATTTT. Its protein is CASSWGRRVQNQPQHF. Filled out from reference TRBV7-2 and TRBJ1-5, the complete variable domain reads GAGVSQSPSNKVTEKGKDVELRCDPISGHTALYWYRQSLGQGLEFLIYFQGNSAPDKSGLPSDRFSAERTGGSVSTLTIQRTQQEDSAVYLCASSWGRRVQNQPQHFGDGTRLSIL.

The chain couples TRBV6-1 to TRBJ2-5; 10 positions match TRBD2. V was pared by 4 bases and J by 2 bases, with 7 bases of the junction left unmatched. Germline V gene sequence: CDR1 MNHNS, CDR2 SASEGT. This CDR3 has 16 residues. The CDR3 sequence: CASSVSGRGPQETQYF. CDR3 nucleotides: TGTGCCAGCAGTGTGAGCGGGAGGGGCCCACAAGAGACCCAGTACTTC.

The chain has TRBV3-1 (or the pseudogene TRBV3-2) and TRBJ2-1; 7 bases are a match to TRBD2. V shed 0 bases, J shed 12 bases, and the junction held 11 bases outside the gene matches. The germline CDR1 and CDR2 sequences are LGHDT and YNNKEL (reference sequence). The CDR3 extends over 15 amino acids. CDR3 residues: CASSQDLASGRGQFF. DNA for the CDR3: TGTGCCAGCAGCCAAGATCTTGCTAGCGGACGTGGGCAGTTCTTC.

The V call is TRBV2, the J call TRBJ2-7; possible D gene TRBD1, 6 bases. The CDR3 spans 15 residues. Germline lookup yields CDR1 SNHLY and CDR2 FYNNEI. V lost 5 bases and J 6 bases, leaving 20 bases between the germline ends. In DNA, the CDR3 is TGTGCCAGCAGTTTAACCGGGACAACGGTACGCGAGCAGTACTTC. It translates to CASSLTGTTVREQYF.